The 7 T cell receptor beta chains listed next were all sequenced from one sample in a study of T cell changes during pregnancy in multiple sclerosis. Sequenced by immunoSEQ multiplex PCR; TCRdb stores in-frame clones only, minus some. This sample has under 40,000 clones, with under 95% found just once. Source: peripheral blood, taken in the second trimester of pregnancy. Receptors originate from a female donor in good health, enrolled as a control in a pregnancy study.

This sequence joins TRBV19 and TRBJ1-1; 7 bases match TRBD1. V dropped 0 bases and J dropped 8; count of bases not matched to a gene: 9. There are 15 residues in the CDR3. Per germline, CDR1 LNHDA and CDR2 SQIVND (reference sequence). CDR3 amino acids: CASSIDSAKGGEAFF. The DNA of the CDR3 is TGTGCCAGTAGTATAGATTCGGCGAAAGGGGGCGAAGCTTTCTTT.

This chain links TRBV6-1 with TRBJ1-6, with 10 nucleotides matching TRBD1. Unmatched junction bases numbered 10, after V lost 4 bases and J lost 13 bases. The CDR3 contains 15 residues. CDR1 MNHNS and CDR2 SASEGT come from the germline V gene. CDR3 DNA: TGTGCCAGCAGTGCTGACAGGGGGCGATTTAACCCCCTCCACTTT. As protein: CASSADRGRFNPLHF.

V usage is TRBV6-6 and J usage is TRBJ1-2, with a weak D call TRBD1 (5 bases). Germline lookup yields CDR1 MNHNY and CDR2 SVGAGI (reference sequence). This CDR3 spans 14 amino acids. The V end was cut by 2 bases, the J end by 5 bases, with 12 bases between. CDR3 amino acids: CASSYVSGGYGYTF. The CDR3 bases are TGTGCCAGCAGTTACGTATCCGGGGGGTATGGCTACACCTTC.

The chain couples TRBV7-8 to TRBJ2-7; 7 bases are a match to TRBD1. The V gene end was trimmed by 5 bases and the J gene end by 7 bases; junction bases not matched to a gene: 11. The germline gives CDR1 SGHVS, CDR2 FQNEAQ. The CDR3 contains 14 residues. CDR3 sequence reads: CASSAGTAPLEQYF. DNA of the CDR3: TGTGCCAGCAGCGCCGGGACAGCCCCCTTGGAGCAGTACTTC.

This clone was found once. This chain joins TRBV30 and TRBJ1-5; maybe TRBD1 (6 bases). This CDR3 is built from 13 residues. CDR1 and CDR2 (germline): GTSNPN, SVGIG (reference sequence). Trimming shortened V by 2 bases and J by 6 bases, and 11 bases separated the two germline ends. CDR3 in DNA: TGTGCCTGGAGTAGAACAGGGTTTCAGCCCCAGCATTTT. Amino acids: CAWSRTGFQPQHF. Using reference TRBV30 and TRBJ1-5 for the parts outside the CDR3, the full variable domain is SQTIHQWPATLVQPVGSPLSLECTVEGTSNPNLYWYRQAAGRGLQLLFYSVGIGQISSEVPQNLSASRPQDRQFILSSKKLLLSDSGFYLCAWSRTGFQPQHFGDGTRLSIL.

The chain recombines TRBV9 with TRBJ2-3, with 9 positions matching TRBD2. The V gene end was trimmed by 3 bases and the J gene end by 4 bases; junction bases not matched to a gene: 3. This CDR3 comprises 14 residues. Germline CDR1 and CDR2: SGDLS and YYNGEE. CDR3 nucleotide sequence: TGTGCCAGCAGCGGTAGCGGGAGTTCAGATACGCAGTATTTT. Its translation: CASSGSGSSDTQYF.

The chain employs TRBV5-4 and TRBJ2-1, with 10 positions matching TRBD1. This CDR3 spans 14 amino acids. With 3 bases clipped from V and 7 bases from J, the junction kept 4 bases outside the gene matches. The germline gives CDR1 SGHNT, CDR2 YYREEE (reference sequence). This CDR3 reads CASSWGTGVNEQFF. CDR3 sequence (DNA): TGTGCCAGCAGCTGGGGGACAGGGGTGAATGAGCAGTTCTTC.